The sequence of this T cell receptor (beta chain) was determined in a study of CD8 T cells in Susac syndrome (dated by TCRdb to between 2018 and 2021). Concerning the study at large: Repertoire sequencing was used to test whether CD8+ T cell activation and differentiation in Susac syndrome was antigen driven. The study compared CD8+ T cell repertoire clonality among 12 healthy donors, about 14 Susac syndrome patients and roughly 16 multiple sclerosis patients.

In regard to this clonotype: This clone's antigen is unknown. Base qualities are not recorded, but no much larger clone differs from it by a single base.

Trimming takes 0 bases off V and 7 bases off J; junction bases not matched to a gene: 15. Via the germline V gene (reference sequence), CDR1 is DFQATT and CDR2 SNEGSKA. From its cysteine to its phenylalanine, the CDR3 spans 17 amino acids. Just CDR3 DNA is preserved here, 51 bases in frame from base 1. What the authors observed across the whole study: The study acknowledged that relatively few individuals were included in the TCR sequencing and HLA analysis.

RNA was extracted using the RNeasy kit, and roughly 0.5 to 1 ug of the RNA was reverse transcribed with random hexamers. The immunoSEQ multiplex PCR assay, covering 54 Vbeta and 13 Jbeta segments, was used to amplify TCR beta CDR3 regions. PCR amplification bias was corrected using a synthetic template baseline for primer optimization and computational correction. Turning to the authors' computational methods: Reads were assigned to V, D and J genes according to IMGT and analyzed in immunoSEQ Analyzer, with only productive sequences retained. Clonality was computed as one minus Shannon entropy normalized by log2 of the number of productive unique sequences. For each patient and control, public and private clones were evaluated within the 100 most prevalent clones. A clone was defined as Susac-specific if it was absent from the healthy and MS cohorts, from 1052 published viral clones and from other ImmuneACCESS disease sequences. Using fastp trimming at Q25 and MiXCR clonotype assembly, TCRdb reanalyzed the public sequencing data and kept in-frame beta chains. CDR3 protein sequences are deduplicated, and each keeps its most common genes and DNA. It is TCRdb's table, rather than the study itself, that gives the V and J calls and clone size. The sample data list about 150,000 distinct CDR3 sequences, and around 95% of these were observed just once. The top ten clonotypes cover roughly 0.2% of the sample.

Peripheral blood CD8+ and CD4+ T cells from healthy donors, Susac syndrome patients and multiple sclerosis patients were profiled by high-throughput TCR beta sequencing. Multiple sclerosis controls were treatment-naive patients with stable or active relapsing-remitting disease fulfilling revised McDonald criteria. Bulk CD8+ and CD4+ T cells were purified by magnetic negative isolation, while CD8+ TEMRA cells were enriched using FACS. Blood was drawn into EDTA tubes, processed within 24 hours, and PBMCs were isolated by density gradient centrifugation. PBMCs intended for TCR sequencing were cryopreserved in liquid nitrogen and thawed later in a water bath at 37 degrees C. The sorted or isolated CD4+, CD8+ and CD8+ TEMRA cells had a purity of 90% or higher.

The sequence was collected from a human donor with multiple sclerosis. The receptor chain draws on TRBV20-1 and TRBJ2-1; 7 bases in the middle match TRBD1. Sample: CD8+ T cells from PBMCs. The nucleotide sequence reads as follows: TGCAGTGCTAGAGATCTGGAAGGGGGCGAATTTAAGAATGAGCAGTTCTTC. This codes for CSARDLEGGEFKNEQFF.